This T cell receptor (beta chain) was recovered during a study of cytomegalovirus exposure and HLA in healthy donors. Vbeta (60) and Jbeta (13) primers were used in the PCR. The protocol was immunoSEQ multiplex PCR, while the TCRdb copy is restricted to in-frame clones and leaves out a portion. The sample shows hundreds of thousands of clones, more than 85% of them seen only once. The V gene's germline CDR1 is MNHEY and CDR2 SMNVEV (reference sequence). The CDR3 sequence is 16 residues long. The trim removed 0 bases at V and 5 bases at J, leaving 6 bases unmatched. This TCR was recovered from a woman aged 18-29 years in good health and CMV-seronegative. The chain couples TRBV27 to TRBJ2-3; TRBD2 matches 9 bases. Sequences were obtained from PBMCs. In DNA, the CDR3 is TGTGCCAGCAGTTTATCCCAGCGGGGGGCGAGAGATACGCAGTATTTT. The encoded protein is CASSLSQRGARDTQYF.